These 13 T cell receptor beta chains originate from one sample sequenced in a study of breast tumors, draining lymph nodes, adjacent tissues. The lymph nodes were axillary draining lymph nodes from breast cancer patients. MiXCR, applied by TCRdb to the multiplex PCR reads, yields one record per CDR3 protein. The sample carries more than 85,000 distinct CDR3 sequences, 21% recorded once. Sequenced material: axillary lymph node tissue. These receptors were collected from a female donor with breast cancer. Some clones in this sample may be carry-over from other donors' samples.

Concerning this clonotype: This may stem from a read error, because a much larger clone lies one nucleotide away. The chain is built from TRBV7-9 and TRBJ1-5, with TRBD1 as a possible D gene (6 bases). This CDR3 has 12 residues. The V gene's germline CDR1 is SEHNR and CDR2 FQNEAQ (reference sequence). V was shortened by 5 bases and J by 5 bases, with 7 bases between the two germline ends. DNA of the CDR3: TGTGCCAGCAGCCCAGGGGATCAGCCCCAGCATTTT. Translating gives CASSPGDQPQHF. Full variable domain (outside the CDR3, taken from reference TRBV7-9 and TRBJ1-5): DTGVSQNPRHKITKRGQNVTFRCDPISEHNRLYWYRQTLGQGPEFLTYFQNEAQLEKSRLLSDRFSAERPKGSFSTLEIQRTEQGDSAMYLCASSPGDQPQHFGDGTRLSIL.

This clonotype has ten or more counts. The chain combines TRBV6-1 with TRBJ1-2, with no clear D. The CDR3 loop spans 11 amino acids. Germline CDR1 is MNHNS and CDR2 is SASEGT. The V and J ends lost 5 bases and 3 bases respectively, with 4 bases between them. The CDR3 is CASSRDYGYTF. Written as DNA, the CDR3 is TGTGCCAGCAGTAGGGACTATGGCTACACCTTC.

Notes on this clonotype: A much larger clone lies a single base off, so this may be a read error. The V call is TRBV9, the J call TRBJ1-4; 7 bases map to TRBD1. The CDR3 runs to 16 residues. The germline V gene encodes CDR1 SGDLS and CDR2 YYNGEE. As DNA, the CDR3 is TGTGCCAGCGGCGTAGGGCCCGGGACAGCTAATGAAAAACTGTTTTTT. Its translation: CASGVGPGTANEKLFF.

This clonotype was seen a single time. The junction departs from germline at one end; a sequencing error may be responsible. V usage is TRBV11-2 and J usage is TRBJ1-4; TRBD1 matches 9 bases. There are 14 residues in the CDR3. Germline CDR1 is SGHAT and CDR2 is FQNNGV. The CDR3 loop is CAGSPRTGDPKLFF. CDR3 sequence (DNA): TGTGCCGGCAGCCCCCGGACAGGGGACCCGAAACTGTTTTTT.

This clonotype was picked up many times. The chain joins TRBV19 to TRBJ2-2, with 10 bases aligning to TRBD1. V was pared by 4 bases and J by 1 base, with 9 bases of the junction left unmatched. CDR1 and CDR2 from the germline V gene are LNHDA and SQIVND (reference sequence). This CDR3 has 18 residues. CDR3 sequence (DNA): TGTGCCAGTAGTACCTTGAGGACAGGGGGGGAGAACACCGGGGAGCTGTTTTTT. Translating it yields CASSTLRTGGENTGELFF.

Many counts were recorded for this clonotype. This chain links TRBV7-7 with TRBJ2-1; 10 bases align to TRBD1. Germline trimming cut 5 bases from V and 10 bases from J; bases unmatched to any gene: 5. The CDR3 extends over 13 amino acids. Germline V CDR1 and CDR2: SSHAT, FNYEAQ (reference sequence). The CDR3 reads CASSSEDRGEQFF. The CDR3, as DNA: TGTGCCAGCAGCAGCGAGGACAGGGGGGAGCAGTTCTTC.

This clonotype has at least ten counts. This sequence joins TRBV3-1 and TRBJ1-5, with TRBD1 as a possible D gene (6 bases). This CDR3 has 15 amino acids. Per the germline V gene, CDR1 is LGHDT and CDR2 is YNNKEL (reference sequence). Deletions cut 1 base from V and 3 bases from J, with 10 bases between. The CDR3 DNA reads TGTGCCAGCAGCCAAGTAGCAGGGGACAATCAGCCCCAGCATTTT. Amino acid sequence: CASSQVAGDNQPQHF.

The chain has TRBV18 and TRBJ1-6, with 9 bases fitting TRBD1. V lost 5 bases and J lost 7; bases outside the gene matches: 3. The CDR3 extends over 14 amino acids. The germline CDR1 and CDR2 sequences are KGHSH and LQKENI. CDR3: CASSSGTGNSPLHF. DNA for the CDR3: TGTGCCAGCTCATCCGGGACAGGGAATTCACCCCTCCACTTT.

This clonotype is a singleton in its sample. V is TRBV29-1 and J is TRBJ1-1; unclear D gene. From germline, CDR1 is SQVTM and CDR2 ANQGSEA. Deletions cut 7 bases from V and 1 base from J, with 4 bases between. The CDR3 runs to 10 residues. The chain's CDR3 is CSGRNTEAFF. In DNA form, the CDR3 reads TGCAGCGGGCGGAACACTGAAGCTTTCTTT.

This clonotype was seen ten or more times. The chain links TRBV6-1 to TRBJ1-6, with 7 positions matching TRBD1. Germline CDR1 and CDR2: MNHNS and SASEGT. The CDR3 contains 14 residues. Germline trimming cut 0 bases from V and 8 bases from J; bases unmatched to any gene: 1. Here the CDR3 reads CASSEAGTDSPLHF. In nucleotides, the CDR3 is TGTGCCAGCAGTGAAGCCGGGACAGATTCACCCCTCCACTTT.

This clonotype was found many times. The chain links TRBV15 to TRBJ2-7; TRBD2 aligns across 7 bases. Per germline, CDR1 LNHNV and CDR2 YYDKDF (reference sequence). CDR3 length: 14 amino acids. V shed 3 bases and J 2 bases; nucleotides not matched to a gene: 4. CDR3 amino acids: CATSSRAGAYEQYF. The DNA of the CDR3 is TGTGCCACCAGCAGCCGTGCGGGGGCCTACGAGCAGTACTTC.

CDR3 sequence: CAWSRGGVTEAFF. The CDR3 region has the DNA TGTGCCTGGAGTCGAGGGGGAGTTACTGAAGCTTTCTTT. The chain is built from TRBV30 and TRBJ1-1; D may be TRBD1 (6 bases). Looked up from germline, CDR1 is GTSNPN and CDR2 is SVGIG (reference sequence). Trimming cost V 2 bases and J 5 bases, with 12 bases left between them. The CDR3 is 13 amino acids.

On this clonotype itself: A much larger clone sits a single nucleotide away, making a read error possible. The chain has TRBV5-1 and TRBJ2-3, with D possibly being TRBD1 or TRBD2 (6 bases each). Trimming removed 3 bases from V and 1 base from J, with 9 bases in between. The CDR3 covers 14 residues. From germline, CDR1 is SGHRS and CDR2 YFSETQ. DNA of the CDR3: TGCGCCAGCAGCTCGAGGGGGGGCACAGATACGCAGTATTTT. Its translation is CASSSRGGTDTQYF.